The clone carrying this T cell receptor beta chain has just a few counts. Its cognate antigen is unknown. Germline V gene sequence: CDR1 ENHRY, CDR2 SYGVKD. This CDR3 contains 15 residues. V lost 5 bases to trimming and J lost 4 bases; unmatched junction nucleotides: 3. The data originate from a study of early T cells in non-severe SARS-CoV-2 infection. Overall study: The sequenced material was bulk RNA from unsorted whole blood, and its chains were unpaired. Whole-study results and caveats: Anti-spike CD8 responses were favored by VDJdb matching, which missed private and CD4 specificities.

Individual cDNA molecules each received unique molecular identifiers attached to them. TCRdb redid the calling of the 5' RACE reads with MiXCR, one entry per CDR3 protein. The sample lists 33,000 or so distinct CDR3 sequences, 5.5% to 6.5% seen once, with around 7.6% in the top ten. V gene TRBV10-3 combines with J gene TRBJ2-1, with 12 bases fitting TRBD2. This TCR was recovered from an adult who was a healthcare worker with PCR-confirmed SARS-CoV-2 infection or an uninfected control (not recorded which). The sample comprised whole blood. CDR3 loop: CAISRTSGNYNEQFF. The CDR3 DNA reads TGTGCCATCAGTCGGACTAGCGGGAATTACAATGAGCAGTTCTTC.